The 29 T cell receptor beta chains presented below share a single source sample, sequenced in a study of blood T cells in healthy people across ages (dated by TCRdb to the mid-2010s). The method was 5' RACE. The listed sequencing device is Illumina HiSeq 2500. A second PCR of roughly 6 to 12 cycles was performed with a sample-barcoded 5' primer and a J-beta primer mix. TCRdb reprocessing: public reads trimmed at Q25 with fastp, clones called with MiXCR, in-frame beta chains kept. Each entry is one CDR3 protein sequence, shown with its most common DNA and genes. The sample table contains more than 700,000 distinct CDR3 sequences; only one count was recorded for about 55% of them. The ten largest clonotypes hold 40% to 50% of the sample. What was sequenced was blood. The receptors originated from a man older than 75 in good health.

This clonotype has more than one count but fewer than ten. The chain recombines TRBV12-3 or TRBV12-4 with TRBJ1-4, with D hard to call. V lost 5 bases to trimming and J lost 1 base, with 11 bases between them. CDR3 length: 15 amino acids. The CDR3 DNA is TGTGCCAGCAGTCTCCGCGGTAAAACTAATGAAAAACTGTTTTTT. Translated, it gives CASSLRGKTNEKLFF.

This clonotype was recorded at least ten times. V usage is TRBV28 and J usage is TRBJ1-4; 9 bases are a match to TRBD1. This CDR3 is built from 16 residues. In germline, CDR1 is MDHEN, CDR2 SYDVKM. V lost 3 bases, J lost 6 bases, and 8 bases stayed unmatched. CDR3 region: CASSFLTGGVDEKLFF. Here the CDR3 DNA reads TGTGCCAGCAGTTTCCTTACAGGGGGCGTAGATGAAAAACTGTTTTTT.

In DNA form, the CDR3 reads TGTGCCAGCAGTTACGGTCCCGGACAGTCCTACGAGCAGTACTTC. Residues: CASSYGPGQSYEQYF. The V gene is TRBV6-5, the J gene TRBJ2-4; D may be TRBD1 (6 bases). The last part of the DNA fits TRBJ2-7 better; the J call may be wrong. Germline V gene sequence: CDR1 MNHEY, CDR2 SVGAGI. There are 15 residues in the CDR3.

This chain joins TRBV6-6 and TRBJ1-2; 9 nucleotides line up with TRBD1. The V segment lost 0 bases and the J segment 4 bases; nucleotides outside the gene matches: 6. In germline, CDR1 is MNHNY, CDR2 SVGAGI (reference sequence). The CDR3 has 16 residues. The CDR3 nucleotides read TGTGCCAGCAGTTACTCGAGCGGGACAGGGAGCTATGGCTACACCTTC. Amino acid sequence: CASSYSSGTGSYGYTF.

This clonotype was seen a handful of times. The rearrangement joins TRBV5-1 to TRBJ2-1; TRBD2 aligns across 13 bases. The V gene end was trimmed by 5 bases and the J gene end by 9 bases; junction bases not matched to a gene: 14. CDR3 size: 17 residues. Germline V gives CDR1 SGHRS, CDR2 YFSETQ. The CDR3 DNA sequence: TGCGCCAGCAGTCGGAACGCCCGGACTAGCGGGAGCGGTGAGCAGTTCTTC. This gives the protein CASSRNARTSGSGEQFF.

V gene TRBV18 combines with J gene TRBJ2-7; D gene ambiguous. The CDR3 sequence is 14 residues long. V lost 0 bases and J 1 base, leaving 7 bases between the germline ends. Per germline, CDR1 KGHSH and CDR2 LQKENI. Here the CDR3 reads CASSPPSESYEQYF. CDR3 DNA: TGTGCCAGCTCACCACCCAGTGAGTCCTACGAGCAGTACTTC.

V gene TRBV6-2 or TRBV6-3 combines with J gene TRBJ1-5; 9 bases agree with TRBD1. Germline CDR1 and CDR2: MNHEY and SVGEGT. The CDR3 loop spans 16 amino acids. Unmatched junction bases numbered 14, after V lost 7 bases and J lost 7 bases. CDR3 region: CASTSPGQGFGQPQHF. The DNA for the CDR3 is TGTGCCAGCACCTCTCCGGGACAGGGATTTGGGCAGCCCCAGCATTTT.

This clonotype was detected only a few times. The chain links TRBV2 to TRBJ1-2; no reliable D call. Trimming removed 8 bases from V and 1 base from J, with 17 bases in between. Germline assignment: CDR1 SNHLY and CDR2 FYNNEI. The CDR3 spans 15 residues. Written as DNA, the CDR3 is TGTGCCAGCGGATACGATCAAGAGATTAACTATGGCTACACCTTC. Translating gives CASGYDQEINYGYTF.

DNA for the CDR3: TGCGCCAGCAGGCCTTCGAGCGGGAGCTCCTACAATGAGCAGTTCTTC. Its translation is CASRPSSGSSYNEQFF. This rearrangement joins TRBV5-1 to TRBJ2-1, with 8 nucleotides matching TRBD2. CDR3 length equals 16 residues. Germline V gene lookup returns CDR1 SGHRS and CDR2 YFSETQ. The V segment lost 5 bases and the J segment 0 bases; nucleotides outside the gene matches: 7.

This chain joins TRBV5-5 and TRBJ2-1, with D perhaps assigned TRBD1 or TRBD2 (5 bases each). The CDR3 length is 16 residues. Germline lookup yields CDR1 SGHKS and CDR2 YYEKEE (reference sequence). Trimming stripped 4 bases from V and 6 bases from J, with 20 bases between. Here the CDR3 reads CASSPSGTQAGNEQFF. For the CDR3, the DNA is TGTGCCAGCAGCCCCTCCGGGACCCAGGCAGGCAATGAGCAGTTCTTC.

V and J are TRBV20-1 and TRBJ1-2; D might be TRBD1 (5 bases). Germline assignment: CDR1 DFQATT and CDR2 SNEGSKA (reference sequence). Trimming cost V 6 bases and J 0 bases, with 14 bases left between them. CDR3 length: 14 amino acids. CDR3 sequence reads: CSAPQQGTNYGYTF. In DNA form, the CDR3 reads TGCAGTGCACCCCAGCAGGGAACTAACTATGGCTACACCTTC.

V and J are TRBV27 and TRBJ2-1; 8 nucleotides agree with TRBD2. Per the germline V gene, CDR1 is MNHEY and CDR2 is SMNVEV (reference sequence). The CDR3 runs 15 residues. Trimming took 1 base from V and 8 from J; bases not matched to a gene: 7. CDR3 sequence reads: CASSLLAGTSHEQFF. The CDR3 bases are TGTGCCAGCAGTTTATTGGCCGGGACTAGTCATGAGCAGTTCTTC.

This clonotype occurred a few times. The chain links TRBV29-1 to TRBJ1-2, with 7 bases aligning to TRBD1. Trimming at V came to 6 bases and at J to 8 bases, leaving 12 bases not matched to a gene. The CDR3 covers 13 residues. CDR1 SQVTM and CDR2 ANQGSEA come from the germline V gene. CDR3 nucleotide sequence: TGCAGCGTGTCGGAACAGGGGTTAAGCGGCTACACCTTC. Translated: CSVSEQGLSGYTF.

This chain joins TRBV29-1 and TRBJ1-1, with a tentative D call TRBD1 (5 bases). Trimming shortened V by 5 bases and J by 4 bases, and 17 bases separated the two germline ends. The germline V gene has CDR1 SQVTM and CDR2 ANQGSEA. CDR3 length: 14 residues. The CDR3 spells CSVRQGGFPTEAFF. CDR3 DNA sequence: TGCAGCGTTAGGCAGGGAGGGTTCCCCACTGAAGCTTTCTTT.

The CDR3 coding sequence is TGTGCCAGCAGCTTCACAGGGGCGAGGGGTCAGCCCCAGCATTTT. Protein product: CASSFTGARGQPQHF. The rearrangement links TRBV11-2 to TRBJ1-5; 7 bases are a match to TRBD1. In germline, CDR1 is SGHAT, CDR2 FQNNGV. After removal of 3 bases from V and 6 bases from J, the junction contained 8 bases not matched to a gene. The CDR3 is made up of 15 amino acids.

This clonotype has more than one count but fewer than ten. The rearrangement links TRBV20-1 to TRBJ1-2, with unresolved D. Germline V gene lookup returns CDR1 DFQATT and CDR2 SNEGSKA (reference sequence). V lost 7 bases and J lost 4, with 10 bases in between. This CDR3 spans 11 amino acids. The DNA of the CDR3 is TGCAGTGTTCTCCTCGTCTATGGCTACACCTTC. As protein: CSVLLVYGYTF.

A remark on this clonotype: Possible read error: a much larger clone is one base away. The rearrangement uses TRBV9 and TRBJ2-1; a possible D gene is TRBD2 (6 bases). The V end lost 0 bases, the J end lost 13 bases, and 20 bases lay between the germline ends. CDR1 is SGDLS, CDR2 YYNGEE, per germline. CDR3 length: 15 residues. CDR3 region: CASSVVAAPGETQFF. The CDR3 region has the DNA TGTGCCAGCAGCGTAGTAGCGGCCCCGGGAGAGACCCAGTTCTTC.

The J gene is TRBJ2-4, the V gene TRBV6-1, with 11 bases fitting TRBD2. The better agreement between TRBJ2-7 and the DNA end casts doubt on the J call. Germline V gene sequence: CDR1 MNHNS, CDR2 SASEGT. The CDR3 covers 16 residues. The CDR3 here is CASSATSGSPKDEQYF. CDR3 coding DNA: TGTGCCAGCAGTGCAACTAGCGGGAGCCCTAAAGACGAGCAGTACTTC.

This chain links TRBV9 with TRBJ2-2; D remains ambiguous. Germline V gives CDR1 SGDLS, CDR2 YYNGEE. CDR3 length: 15 residues. V was pared by 0 bases and J by 6 bases, with 12 bases between. This CDR3 reads CASSVDGRGSGELFF. DNA of the CDR3: TGTGCCAGCAGCGTAGACGGCCGCGGCTCCGGGGAGCTGTTTTTT. The variable domain in full, completed from reference TRBV9 and TRBJ2-2, reads DSGVTQTPKHLITATGQRVTLRCSPRSGDLSVYWYQQSLDQGLQFLIQYYNGEERAKGNILERFSAQQFPDLHSELNLSSLELGDSALYFCASSVDGRGSGELFFGEGSRLTVL.

The genes are TRBV11-2 and TRBJ2-1, with 7 bases lining up with TRBD2. CDR1 and CDR2 (germline): SGHAT, FQNNGV. The CDR3 spans 14 residues. V shed 0 bases and J 9 bases; nucleotides not matched to a gene: 5. In DNA, the CDR3 is TGTGCCAGCAGCTTAGATCCGGGAGGAGGTGAGCAGTTCTTC. Protein sequence: CASSLDPGGGEQFF. The full variable domain, in which reference TRBV11-2 and TRBJ2-1 provide the parts outside the CDR3, is EAGVAQSPRYKIIEKRQSVAFWCNPISGHATLYWYQQILGQGPKLLIQFQNNGVVDDSQLPKDRFSAERLKGVDSTLKIQPAKLEDSAVYLCASSLDPGGGEQFFGPGTRLTVL.

The rearrangement links TRBV3-1 to TRBJ2-7, with D perhaps matching TRBD1 or TRBD2 (5 bases each). This CDR3 spans 15 amino acids. Trimming took off 4 bases at V and 6 bases at J, with 19 bases between the two ends. CDR1 and CDR2 from the germline V gene are LGHDT and YNNKEL (reference sequence). The CDR3 DNA reads TGTGCCAGCAGCCCCCGGGACGTGGAGGAAGGCGAGCAGTACTTC. Its protein is CASSPRDVEEGEQYF.

CDR3 loop: CASSTLTGNKDTQYF. The CDR3 region has the DNA TGTGCCAGCAGTACGCTTACAGGGAACAAAGATACGCAGTATTTT. This chain joins TRBV6-1 and TRBJ2-3, with D possibly matching TRBD1 (6 bases). The germline CDR1 and CDR2 sequences are MNHNS and SASEGT. V lost 5 bases to trimming and J lost 5 bases, with 17 bases between them. The CDR3 has 15 amino acids.

This clonotype was seen at least ten times. J is TRBJ1-2 and V is TRBV20-1; D is uncertain. The CDR3 has 10 residues. Germline-derived CDR1 and CDR2 are DFQATT and SNEGSKA (reference sequence). Trimming cost V 2 bases and J 8 bases, with 6 bases left between them. CDR3 amino acids: CSARPRGYTF. Written as DNA, the CDR3 is TGCAGTGCTAGACCCCGGGGCTACACCTTC.

The rearrangement links TRBV10-3 to TRBJ2-1; 7 positions agree with TRBD2. CDR3 length: 14 residues. Germline-derived CDR1 and CDR2 are ENHRY and SYGVKD. The trim removed 10 bases at V and 4 bases at J, leaving 10 bases unmatched. CDR3 region: CASSLAGEYNEQFF. The DNA of the CDR3 is TGTGCCAGCTCACTTGCGGGAGAATACAATGAGCAGTTCTTC.

In its sample, this clonotype was seen a few times. V usage is TRBV12-3 or TRBV12-4 and J usage is TRBJ2-1, with D possibly being TRBD2 (7 bases). The CDR3 has 15 amino acids. V was trimmed by 5 bases and J by 5 bases, leaving 16 bases between them. CDR3 nucleotide sequence: TGTGCCAGCAGTCCTCGGGGGGCTGGGCACAATGAGCAGTTCTTC. Protein sequence: CASSPRGAGHNEQFF.

The table lists this clonotype with a few counts. This chain uses TRBV29-1 with TRBJ2-5; possibly TRBD1 for D (6 bases). Trimming took off 6 bases at V and 13 bases at J, with 15 bases between the two ends. The CDR3 covers 10 residues. Germline-derived CDR1 and CDR2 are SQVTM and ANQGSEA. CDR3 loop: CSVGQSNPYF. The CDR3 coding sequence is TGCAGCGTAGGACAGTCTAACCCGTACTTC.

The chain uses TRBV5-1 and TRBJ2-5, with a weak D call TRBD2 (5 bases). The CDR3 covers 17 residues. Per the germline V gene, CDR1 is SGHRS and CDR2 is YFSETQ. V was shortened by 0 bases and J by 5 bases, with 20 bases between the two germline ends. CDR3 in amino acids: CASSLGPTGSSGETQYF. The CDR3 nucleotides read TGCGCCAGCAGCTTGGGCCCAACGGGATCCTCTGGGGAGACCCAGTACTTC.

The chain carries TRBV11-2 and TRBJ1-2, with 8 bases identical to TRBD1. The CDR3 extends over 15 amino acids. With 5 bases clipped from V and 0 bases from J, the junction kept 5 bases outside the gene matches. Germline CDR1 SGHAT, CDR2 FQNNGV. The CDR3 spells CASSQRTGTNYGYTF. CDR3 DNA: TGTGCCAGCAGCCAGAGGACAGGGACTAACTATGGCTACACCTTC. The full variable domain, with the rest looked up from reference TRBV11-2 and TRBJ1-2, is EAGVAQSPRYKIIEKRQSVAFWCNPISGHATLYWYQQILGQGPKLLIQFQNNGVVDDSQLPKDRFSAERLKGVDSTLKIQPAKLEDSAVYLCASSQRTGTNYGYTFGSGTRLTVV.

This clonotype showed up just a few times. The chain couples TRBV3-1 to TRBJ2-6, with a possible D match to TRBD1 (6 bases). The CDR3 consists of 14 residues. Between the trimmed V and J ends, which lost 4 bases and 6 bases, there was a span of 10 bases. Germline V gives CDR1 LGHDT, CDR2 YNNKEL (reference sequence). The CDR3 region is CASSLGGSANVLTF. CDR3 DNA sequence: TGTGCCAGCAGCCTTGGGGGCTCGGCCAACGTCCTGACTTTC.